Described below is a single T cell receptor (beta chain) sequence and its context. Its specificity is unknown. This entry belongs to a study of CD8 T cells in ankylosing spondylitis. Points from the study as a whole: Eight highly homologous variants formed a TCR beta motif that appeared characteristic of ankylosing spondylitis blood. In ankylosing spondylitis patients, matched synovial fluid reportedly showed significant enrichment of disease-linked clones.

Germline lookup yields CDR1 SGHTA and CDR2 FQGNSA. The CDR3 contains 14 residues. The V end was cut by 5 bases, the J end by 4 bases, with 11 bases between. TCRdb reanalysed the 5' RACE reads using MiXCR and keeps one entry per CDR3 protein. The sample holds about 220,000 distinct CDR3 sequences; just under 7.5% are singletons and the top ten take 13% to 15%. Material for sequencing was blood, either unsorted or a sorted T cell fraction (not recorded which). The rearrangement joins TRBV7-2 to TRBJ2-2; D is unresolved. This receptor was taken from a male donor with ankylosing spondylitis. In DNA form, the CDR3 reads TGTGCCAGCAGCCTTGGGATCAGCACCGGGGAGCTGTTTTTT. It encodes CASSLGISTGELFF.